These 30 T cell receptor beta chains share one sample of origin, sequenced in a study of blood T cells in healthy people across ages. Primed by a sample-barcoded 5' primer and a J-beta primer mix, a second PCR proceeded for 7 to 11 cycles. TCRdb reprocessed the 5' RACE reads via MiXCR and lists one record per CDR3 protein. The table shows roughly 640,000 distinct CDR3 sequences, with about 28% occurring only once. What was sequenced was blood. These receptors all come from a woman of 80 years or more in good health.

This clonotype was picked up a small number of times. V usage is TRBV14 and J usage is TRBJ2-4; D gene ambiguous. Per germline, CDR1 SGHDN and CDR2 FVKESK. The CDR3 loop spans 11 amino acids. V shed 3 bases and J shed 7 bases, with 4 bases lying between them. The CDR3 spells CASSQSNIQYF. The CDR3 coding sequence is TGTGCCAGCAGCCAGAGCAACATTCAGTACTTC. Full variable domain (missing parts from reference TRBV14 and TRBJ2-4): EAGVTQFPSHSVIEKGQTVTLRCDPISGHDNLYWYRRVMGKEIKFLLHFVKESKQDESGMPNNRFLAERTGGTYSTLKVQPAELEDSGVYFCASSQSNIQYFGAGTRLSVL.

This clonotype was seen many times. V and J are TRBV24-1 and TRBJ1-2, with D tentatively TRBD1 (6 bases). The CDR3 extends over 17 amino acids. V was trimmed by 4 bases and J by 1 base, leaving 18 bases between them. Per germline, CDR1 KGHDR and CDR2 SFDVKD. This CDR3 is CATSEGGARKFNYGYTF. CDR3 DNA: TGTGCCACCAGTGAGGGGGGGGCGCGGAAATTTAACTATGGCTACACCTTC.

With respect to this clonotype: Given the absence of the conserved phenylalanine or tryptophan at the CDR3 end, a read error is likely. The gene calls are TRBV7-2 and TRBJ1-6; maybe TRBD1 (5 bases). This CDR3 is 13 amino acids long. The V gene lost 9 bases and the J gene lost 4 bases, with 10 bases spanning the gap. CDR1 SGHTA and CDR2 FQGNSA come from the germline V gene. The chain's CDR3 is CASGTVYNSPLHS. As DNA, the CDR3 is TGTGCCAGTGGGACTGTTTATAATTCACCCCTCCACTCT.

This chain uses TRBV29-1 with TRBJ1-3; a weak D match, TRBD1 (5 bases). Germline CDR1 is SQVTM and CDR2 is ANQGSEA. This CDR3 has 13 residues. This CDR3 reads CNAGGISGNTIYF. The CDR3 DNA sequence: TGCAACGCTGGGGGGATATCTGGAAACACCATATATTTT. The complete variable domain, with remaining parts taken from reference TRBV29-1 and TRBJ1-3, reads SAVISQKPSRDICQRGTSLTIQCQVDSQVTMMFWYRQQPGQSLTLIATANQGSEATYESGFVIDKFPISRPNLTFSTLTVSNMSPEDSSIYLCNAGGISGNTIYFGEGSWLTVV.

To note about this clonotype: This sequence may be a read error, since a much larger clone differs from it by one base. This chain connects TRBV5-4 to TRBJ2-5; TRBD2 is a possible D gene (5 bases). CDR1 is SGHNT and CDR2 is YYREEE in the germline V gene (reference sequence). CDR3 length: 15 residues. CDR3 residues: CACSLPGPEGETQYF. As DNA, the CDR3 is TGTGCCTGCAGCTTACCGGGCCCTGAGGGAGAGACCCAGTACTTC.

V and J are TRBV6-2 or TRBV6-3 and TRBJ2-2; D ambiguous. The length of the CDR3 is 11 residues. From germline, CDR1 is MNHEY and CDR2 SVGEGT. V lost 6 bases and J 7 bases, leaving 6 bases between the germline ends. The CDR3 spells CASRSGGELFF. In nucleotides, the CDR3 is TGTGCCAGCAGGTCGGGCGGGGAGCTGTTTTTT.

This clonotype has only one observation. The chain combines TRBV7-8 with TRBJ2-1; D unresolved. Germline values: CDR1 SGHVS, CDR2 FQNEAQ. V was clipped by 0 bases and J by 10 bases, with 13 bases between them. CDR3 length equals 14 residues. The chain's CDR3 is CASSLALKRPEQFF. In nucleotides, the CDR3 is TGTGCCAGCAGCTTAGCCCTAAAAAGACCCGAGCAGTTCTTC.

This clonotype occurred many times. The rearrangement uses TRBV5-1 and TRBJ1-2; maybe TRBD1 (5 bases). V shed 0 bases and J shed 4 bases, with 22 bases lying between them. There are 18 residues in the CDR3. Germline V gene lookup returns CDR1 SGHRS and CDR2 YFSETQ. CDR3 sequence reads: CASSLVLGPAGRGYGYTF. The CDR3 DNA reads TGCGCCAGCAGCTTGGTCCTCGGGCCAGCGGGAAGGGGCTATGGCTACACCTTC.

The table lists this clonotype with many counts. For the CDR3, the DNA is TGCAGTGCTAGGGGGGACTCGATTTACACAGATACGCAGTATTTT. It translates to CSARGDSIYTDTQYF. This chain joins TRBV20-1 and TRBJ2-3; D possibly corresponds to TRBD2 (6 bases). Per the germline V gene, CDR1 is DFQATT and CDR2 is SNEGSKA (reference sequence). Between the trimmed V and J ends, which lost 3 bases and 2 bases, there was a span of 15 bases. The CDR3 spans 15 residues.

The sample holds many counts of this clonotype. The chain employs TRBV2 and TRBJ2-7; D call uncertain. Germline V CDR1 and CDR2: SNHLY, FYNNEI. The CDR3 length is 11 residues. V gave up 7 bases and J gave up 4 bases, with 8 bases separating them. The CDR3 DNA sequence: TGTGCCAGCACAGGCATGTACGAGCAGTACTTC. This codes for CASTGMYEQYF.

In this sample, this clonotype turned up many times. The chain couples TRBV7-9 to TRBJ2-5, with a possible D match to TRBD1 (6 bases). Looked up from germline, CDR1 is SEHNR and CDR2 is FQNEAQ (reference sequence). The ends were cut back, 1 base at V and 2 bases at J, with 8 bases in the middle. This CDR3 has 14 residues. In DNA form, the CDR3 reads TGTGCCAGCAGCTTAGTCACAGGGCAAGAGACCCAGTACTTC. It codes for CASSLVTGQETQYF. The full variable domain, with the rest looked up from reference TRBV7-9 and TRBJ2-5, is DTGVSQNPRHKITKRGQNVTFRCDPISEHNRLYWYRQTLGQGPEFLTYFQNEAQLEKSRLLSDRFSAERPKGSFSTLEIQRTEQGDSAMYLCASSLVTGQETQYFGPGTRLLVL.

This clonotype has just a few counts. V and J are TRBV7-2 and TRBJ1-1; D not certain. Germline CDR1 SGHTA, CDR2 FQGNSA. The CDR3 is made up of 13 amino acids. V was pared by 4 bases and J by 8 bases, with 14 bases between. The DNA for the CDR3 is TGTGCCAGCAGCTCGGGAGGTTTAAGGGAAGCTTTCTTT. This encodes CASSSGGLREAFF.

V usage is TRBV5-5 and J usage is TRBJ2-3; unclear D gene. V was trimmed by 4 bases and J by 6 bases, leaving 12 bases between them. CDR1 is SGHKS, CDR2 YYEKEE, per germline (reference sequence). The CDR3 is 13 amino acids. CDR3 DNA sequence: TGTGCCAGCAGCGTGGCCGTGAAGGATACGCAGTATTTT. Its protein product is CASSVAVKDTQYF.

This clonotype was observed at least ten times. The chain employs TRBV29-1 and TRBJ1-2; D not resolved. The CDR3 is 13 amino acids. In germline, CDR1 is SQVTM, CDR2 ANQGSEA. V was clipped by 0 bases and J by 3 bases, with 8 bases between them. The CDR3 here is CSVEDHVDYGYTF. CDR3 nucleotide sequence: TGCAGCGTTGAAGATCACGTAGACTATGGCTACACCTTC.

Many counts were recorded for this clonotype. Since a much larger clone is just one base distant, this may be a read error. The chain joins TRBV6-2 or TRBV6-3 to TRBJ2-5; D unclear. The CDR3 has 12 residues. Germline CDR1 is MNHEY and CDR2 is SVGEGT. V lost 2 bases, J lost 11 bases, and 12 bases lay in between. CDR3 region: CASSYGGNEQYF. The CDR3 DNA follows: TGTGCCAGCAGTTACGGCGGCAATGAGCAGTACTTC.

This clonotype occurred many times. One base away lies a much larger clone, so this may be a sequencing read error. CDR3 loop: CASSFLRDKYNEQYF. The CDR3 DNA is TGTGCCAGCAGTTTCCTGCGCGACAAATACAATGAGCAGTACTTC. The chain combines TRBV27 with TRBJ2-7; unclear D gene. From germline, CDR1 is MNHEY and CDR2 SMNVEV (reference sequence). V lost 3 bases, J lost 7 bases, and 19 bases lay in between. The CDR3 has 15 residues.

This clonotype appeared a few times. A much larger clone lies one base from this, so it may be a read error. The chain uses TRBV10-2 and TRBJ2-3; D unresolved. Germline V CDR1 and CDR2: WSHSY, SAAADI. V lost 8 bases and J 4 bases, leaving 7 bases between the germline ends. The CDR3 extends over 11 amino acids. CDR3 sequence reads: CASFGADTQYF. The CDR3 DNA sequence: TGCGCCAGCTTTGGCGCAGATACGCAGTATTTT.

This clonotype was seen many times. The CDR3 nucleotides are TGCGCCAGCAGCTTGTTGTACAGACGGGACGAGCAGTACTTC. It yields the protein CASSLLYRRDEQYF. The chain employs TRBV5-1 and TRBJ2-7; D is unclear. The CDR3 totals 14 residues. Germline loops: CDR1 SGHRS, CDR2 YFSETQ. V was clipped by 1 base and J by 5 bases, with 13 bases between them. Looking up the rest from reference TRBV5-1 and TRBJ2-7 gives the full variable domain: KAGVTQTPRYLIKTRGQQVTLSCSPISGHRSVSWYQQTPGQGLQFLFEYFSETQRNKGNFPGRFSGRQFSNSRSEMNVSTLELGDSALYLCASSLLYRRDEQYFGPGTRLTVT.

This clonotype was counted at least ten times. The V gene is TRBV20-1, the J gene TRBJ2-1; 8 nucleotides align to TRBD2. Germline lookup yields CDR1 DFQATT and CDR2 SNEGSKA (reference sequence). This CDR3 has 15 amino acids. J was trimmed by 7 bases and V by 0 bases; bases with no gene match: 8. CDR3 nucleotide sequence: TGCAGTGCTAGAGATCCGGGGGGGCATATTAATGAGCAGTTCTTC. Translated, it gives CSARDPGGHINEQFF.

This clonotype appeared many times. The chain carries TRBV9 and TRBJ2-3; possibly TRBD2 for D (6 bases). The V and J ends lost 0 bases and 2 bases respectively, with 16 bases between them. The CDR3 extends over 17 amino acids. The V gene's germline CDR1 is SGDLS and CDR2 YYNGEE. The DNA of the CDR3 is TGTGCCAGCAGCGTAGAGCCCCGGGGGACCCTCACAGATACGCAGTATTTT. Residues: CASSVEPRGTLTDTQYF.

This clonotype was found many times. The chain uses TRBV20-1 and TRBJ2-1; possibly TRBD2 for D (7 bases). CDR3 length equals 14 residues. The germline V and J ends were trimmed by 3 bases and 8 bases, with 17 bases remaining between them. Germline loops: CDR1 DFQATT, CDR2 SNEGSKA (reference sequence). The CDR3 nucleotides are TGCAGTGCTAGTGGAGGGGGGGTTCGCGATGAGCAGTTCTTC. Its translation is CSASGGGVRDEQFF.

The chain uses TRBV7-3 and TRBJ2-1; D possibly uses TRBD1 or TRBD2 (6 bases each). Deletions cut 5 bases from V and 5 bases from J, with 13 bases between. In germline, CDR1 is SGHTA, CDR2 FQGTGA. This CDR3 is 14 amino acids long. CDR3 nucleotides: TGTGCCAGCAGCCCGGGGGCCACTAACAATGAGCAGTTCTTC. Its protein product is CASSPGATNNEQFF. The full variable domain, completed using reference TRBV7-3 and TRBJ2-1, is GAGVSQTPSNKVTEKGKYVELRCDPISGHTALYWYRQSLGQGPEFLIYFQGTGAADDSGLPNDRFFAVRPEGSVSTLKIQRTERGDSAVYLCASSPGATNNEQFFGPGTRLTVL.

There are a few counts of this clonotype. This may be a read error: a much more frequent sequence differs by one nucleotide. The DNA for the CDR3 is TGTGCCAGCAGTTATGTAAGCAGGGGTGAGCAGTACTTC. Amino acids: CASSYVSRGEQYF. This chain connects TRBV6-5 to TRBJ2-5; D may be TRBD1 (6 bases). CDR3 length equals 13 residues. Germline V gives CDR1 MNHEY, CDR2 SVGAGI. V dropped 3 bases and J dropped 11 bases, with 16 bases sitting between them.

This clonotype was counted a few times. A clone one base away is much larger, so this may be a read error. The chain combines TRBV5-5 with TRBJ2-3; D not resolved. This CDR3 is built from 15 residues. CDR1 is SGHKS, CDR2 YYEKEE, per germline (reference sequence). The CDR3 loop reads CASSLEVTSTDTRYF. Here the CDR3 DNA reads TGTGCCAGCAGCTTGGAGGTAACCAGCACAGATACGCGGTATTTT. Full variable domain (missing parts from reference TRBV5-5 and TRBJ2-3): DAGVTQSPTHLIKTRGQQVTLRCSPISGHKSVSWYQQVLGQGPQFIFQYYEKEERGRGNFPDRFSARQFPNYSSELNVNALLLGDSALYLCASSLEVTSTDTRYFGPGTRLTVL.

The sample holds many counts of this clonotype. The J gene is TRBJ2-3, the V gene TRBV20-1, with unresolved D. The CDR3 contains 16 residues. CDR1 and CDR2 (germline): DFQATT, SNEGSKA (reference sequence). Trimming shortened V by 4 bases and J by 2 bases, and 19 bases separated the two germline ends. The CDR3 coding sequence is TGCAGTGCTAAAAAACCCCCGAGGAAGATCACAGATACGCAGTATTTT. Its translation: CSAKKPPRKITDTQYF.

The rearrangement uses TRBV2 and TRBJ2-3, with 9 bases fitting TRBD1. The CDR3 is 14 amino acids. Germline V lookup: CDR1 SNHLY, CDR2 FYNNEI. J lost 4 bases, V lost 7 bases, and 6 bases had no gene match. CDR3 protein: CASTLDRGPDTQYF. CDR3 nucleotides: TGTGCCAGCACCTTGGACAGGGGCCCAGATACGCAGTATTTT.

This clonotype came up many times. The chain carries TRBV20-1 and TRBJ2-7; D not resolved. Deletions cut 1 base from V and 0 bases from J, with 10 bases between. CDR3 length equals 14 residues. Germline lookup yields CDR1 DFQATT and CDR2 SNEGSKA (reference sequence). This CDR3 reads CSARATENSYEQYF. The CDR3 region has the DNA TGCAGTGCTAGAGCTACCGAAAACTCCTACGAGCAGTACTTC.

This clonotype was seen at least ten times. The chain has TRBV29-1 and TRBJ1-2; the D gene is possibly TRBD1 (6 bases). The CDR3 extends over 13 amino acids. The germline V and J ends were trimmed by 4 bases and 5 bases, with 14 bases remaining between them. Germline V gene sequence: CDR1 SQVTM, CDR2 ANQGSEA. This CDR3 is CSVGTGGGYGYTF. The CDR3 DNA reads as TGCAGCGTTGGAACAGGAGGGGGATATGGCTACACCTTC.

This clonotype was seen ten or more times. This sequence joins TRBV6-2 or TRBV6-3 and TRBJ2-7, with no clear D. The CDR3 covers 13 residues. V was shortened by 6 bases and J by 0 bases, with 9 bases between the two germline ends. Per the germline V gene, CDR1 is MNHEY and CDR2 is SVGEGT. The CDR3 nucleotides read TGTGCCAGCAGAGATTCTAGCTCCTACGAGCAGTACTTC. This gives the protein CASRDSSSYEQYF.

This clonotype was observed many times. This rearrangement joins TRBV12-3 or TRBV12-4 to TRBJ1-6; D gene unclear. The CDR3 extends over 16 amino acids. Trimming removed 0 bases from V and 6 bases from J, with 12 bases in between. The CDR3 here is CASSLAGPGVNSPLHF. For the CDR3, the DNA is TGTGCCAGCAGTTTAGCTGGCCCCGGGGTTAATTCACCCCTCCACTTT.